This TCR beta chain was sequenced for a study of T cell responses to AZD1222 COVID-19 vaccine. At the level of the study: Second-dose timings of about 4 or about 12 weeks were pooled.

Overall study findings and caveats: Vaccination with two AZD1222 doses was followed by a rise in Spike-specific TCR breadth and depth. Close to half of spike-specific TCRs reportedly recognize unmutated variant regions. The study sampled repertoires only after the peak T cell response.

Clones were read by immunoSEQ multiplex PCR, and TCRdb kept only the in-frame ones, dropping some. The data show under 150,000 clones, roughly 90% seen once. On this clone itself: The target antigen is unknown.

The receptor was isolated from an adult in good health. Sequenced material: peripheral blood, taken on day 0 of AZD1222 vaccination.

CDR3 DNA: TGTGCCAGCAGCTTAGGACAGGGAGGTAACACCATATATTTT. This sequence encodes CASSLGQGGNTIYF. The V gene is TRBV11-2, the J gene TRBJ1-3, with TRBD1 identical over 7 bases. Germline trimming cut 1 base from V and 7 bases from J; bases unmatched to any gene: 4. The CDR3 runs to 14 residues. Germline values: CDR1 SGHAT, CDR2 FQNNGV.